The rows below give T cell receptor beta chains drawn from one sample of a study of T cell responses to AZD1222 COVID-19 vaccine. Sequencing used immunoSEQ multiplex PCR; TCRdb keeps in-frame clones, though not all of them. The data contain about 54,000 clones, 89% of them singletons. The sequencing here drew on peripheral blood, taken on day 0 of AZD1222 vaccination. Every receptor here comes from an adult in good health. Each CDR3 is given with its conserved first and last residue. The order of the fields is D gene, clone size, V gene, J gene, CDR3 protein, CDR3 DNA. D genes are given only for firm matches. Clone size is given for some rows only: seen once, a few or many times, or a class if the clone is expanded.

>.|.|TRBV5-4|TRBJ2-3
CASSLGGLGTDTQYF
TGTGCCAGCAGCTTGGGAGGGCTAGGCACAGATACGCAGTATTTT
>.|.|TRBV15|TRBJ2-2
CATSRGGTNTGELFF
TGTGCCACCAGCAGAGGAGGAACGAACACCGGGGAGCTGTTTTTT
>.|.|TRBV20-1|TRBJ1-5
CSASLYVGGTNQPQHF
TGCAGTGCTAGTTTATATGTAGGGGGGACGAATCAGCCCCAGCATTTT
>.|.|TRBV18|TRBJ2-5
CASSGQETQYF
TGTGCCAGCTCCGGGCAGGAGACCCAGTACTTC
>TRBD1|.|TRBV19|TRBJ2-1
CASSIRQGVNNEQFF
TGTGCCAGTAGTATACGTCAGGGGGTTAACAATGAGCAGTTCTTC
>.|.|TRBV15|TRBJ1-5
CATSGGYSNQPQHF
TGTGCCACCAGCGGGGGATATAGCAATCAGCCCCAGCATTTT
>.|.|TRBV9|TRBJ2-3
CASSVGGSTDTQYF
TGTGCCAGCAGCGTAGGGGGAAGCACAGATACGCAGTATTTT
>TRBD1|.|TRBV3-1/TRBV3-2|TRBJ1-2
CASSHSALRTGLPYGYTF
TGTGCCAGCAGCCATTCAGCCCTGAGGACAGGGCTTCCCTATGGCTACACCTTC
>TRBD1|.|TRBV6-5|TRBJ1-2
CASTPGQYYGYTF
TGTGCCAGCACCCCGGGACAGTACTATGGCTACACCTTC
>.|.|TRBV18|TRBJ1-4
CASSPPATNEKLFF
TGTGCCAGCTCACCCCCAGCAACTAATGAAAAACTGTTTTTT
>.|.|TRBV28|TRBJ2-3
CAIEGGKSDTQYF
TGTGCCATCGAGGGCGGGAAATCAGATACGCAGTATTTT
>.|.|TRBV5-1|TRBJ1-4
CASRDPTNEKLFF
TGCGCCAGCAGGGACCCAACTAATGAAAAACTGTTTTTT
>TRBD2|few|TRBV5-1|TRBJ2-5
CASSKGAGGYQETQYF
TGCGCCAGCAGCAAAGGAGCGGGAGGATATCAAGAGACCCAGTACTTC
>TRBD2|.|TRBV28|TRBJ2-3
CASSRTSGSGAADTQYF
TGTGCCAGCAGCCGGACTAGCGGGAGTGGAGCGGCAGATACGCAGTATTTT
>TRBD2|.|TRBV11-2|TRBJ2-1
CASSFGLAGGPFF
TGTGCCAGCAGCTTCGGACTAGCGGGAGGCCCGTTCTTC
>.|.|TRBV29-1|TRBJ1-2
CSVAGETGMTVNYGYTF
TGCAGCGTTGCCGGAGAAACCGGTATGACAGTCAACTATGGCTACACCTTC
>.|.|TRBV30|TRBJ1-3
CAWTSSGNTIYF
TGTGCCTGGACCAGCTCTGGAAACACCATATATTTT
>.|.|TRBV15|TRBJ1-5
CATSRPNQPQHF
TGTGCCACCAGCAGACCGAATCAGCCCCAGCATTTT
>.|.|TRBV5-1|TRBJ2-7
CASSTEGTSYEQYF
TGCGCCAGCAGCACGGAGGGGACTTCCTACGAGCAGTACTTC
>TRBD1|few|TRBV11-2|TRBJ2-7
CASSLTGTGPYEQYF
TGTGCCAGCAGCCTTACCGGGACAGGACCCTACGAGCAGTACTTC
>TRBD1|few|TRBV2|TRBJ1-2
CASITDREAYGYTF
TGTGCCAGCATCACGGACAGGGAGGCCTATGGCTACACCTTC
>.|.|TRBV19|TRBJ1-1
CASSKKFGEGGSEAFF
TGTGCCAGTAGTAAAAAATTTGGGGAAGGTGGATCTGAAGCTTTCTTT
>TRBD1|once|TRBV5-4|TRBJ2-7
CASSLKGQGLYEQYF
TGTGCCAGCAGCTTGAAGGGACAGGGGCTGTACGAGCAGTACTTC
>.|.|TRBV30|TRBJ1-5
CAGSRGGIQPQHF
TGTGCCGGGTCGAGGGGGGGCATTCAGCCCCAGCATTTT
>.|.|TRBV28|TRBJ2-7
CASSFPLQDSVYEQYF
TGTGCCAGCAGTTTTCCACTTCAGGACAGCGTCTACGAGCAGTACTTC
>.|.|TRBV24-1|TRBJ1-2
CATSEGHSGDYGYTF
TGTGCCACCAGTGAGGGACACTCCGGGGACTATGGCTACACCTTC
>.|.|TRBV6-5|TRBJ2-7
CASSLDTPYEQYF
TGTGCCAGCAGTCTCGACACTCCCTACGAGCAGTACTTC
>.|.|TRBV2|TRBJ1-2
CASSEIRAANYGYTF
TGTGCCAGCAGTGAAATCAGGGCGGCTAACTATGGCTACACCTTC
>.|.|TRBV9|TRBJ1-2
CASSSHGGDTYGYTF
TGTGCCAGCAGCTCTCATGGGGGGGACACCTATGGCTACACCTTC
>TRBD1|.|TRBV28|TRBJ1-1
CASSRQGLGTEAFF
TGTGCCAGCAGCCGACAGGGTCTAGGCACTGAAGCTTTCTTT
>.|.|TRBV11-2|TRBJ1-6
CASSLVGNSPLHF
TGTGCCAGCAGCTTGGTGGGAAATTCACCCCTCCACTTT
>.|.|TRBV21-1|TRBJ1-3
CASSRQGAAGNTIYF
TGTGCCAGCAGCCGACAGGGGGCGGCTGGAAACACCATATATTTT
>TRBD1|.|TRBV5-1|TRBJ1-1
CASSVRQGSDTEAFF
TGCGCCAGCAGCGTAAGACAGGGGTCGGACACTGAAGCTTTCTTT
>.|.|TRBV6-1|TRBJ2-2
CASSERQTTNTGELFF
TGTGCCAGCAGTGAAAGGCAGACTACGAACACCGGGGAGCTGTTTTTT
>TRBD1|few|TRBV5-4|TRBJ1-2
CASSLVGTGGYTF
TGTGCCAGCAGCTTGGTGGGGACAGGGGGCTACACCTTC
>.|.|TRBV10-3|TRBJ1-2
CAISEMGQTYGYTF
TGTGCCATCAGTGAAATGGGGCAGACCTATGGCTACACCTTC
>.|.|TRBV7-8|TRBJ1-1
CASSLDPGRNTEAFF
TGTGCCAGCAGCTTAGATCCAGGGCGGAACACTGAAGCTTTCTTT
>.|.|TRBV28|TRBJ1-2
CASSLGDNGYTF
TGTGCCAGCAGTTTAGGAGACAATGGCTACACCTTC
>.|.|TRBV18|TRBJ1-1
CASSEFQAGNTEAFF
TGTGCCAGCTCAGAATTTCAAGCCGGGAACACTGAAGCTTTCTTT
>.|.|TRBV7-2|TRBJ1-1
CASSPPDYTEAFF
TGTGCCAGCAGCCCCCCGGATTACACTGAAGCTTTCTTT
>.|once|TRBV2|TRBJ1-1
CASNPTSRNTEAFF
TGTGCCAGCAATCCTACCTCAAGGAACACTGAAGCTTTCTTT
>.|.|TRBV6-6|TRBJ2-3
CASSYGASATDTQYF
TGTGCCAGCAGTTACGGGGCTAGCGCCACAGATACGCAGTATTTT
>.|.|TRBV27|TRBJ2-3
CASRRVDTQYF
TGTGCCAGCCGACGGGTAGATACGCAGTATTTT
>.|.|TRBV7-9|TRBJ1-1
CASSLAATNTEAFF
TGTGCCAGCAGCTTAGCGGCTACGAACACTGAAGCTTTCTTT
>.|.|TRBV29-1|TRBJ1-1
CSVGDAYTEAFF
TGCAGCGTCGGTGATGCCTACACTGAAGCTTTCTTT
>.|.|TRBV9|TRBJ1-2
CASSVAQEGIYGYTF
TGTGCCAGCAGCGTAGCCCAGGAGGGAATCTATGGCTACACCTTC
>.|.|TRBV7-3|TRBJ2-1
CASSGSVLNEQFF
TGTGCCAGCAGCGGTAGCGTACTAAATGAGCAGTTCTTC